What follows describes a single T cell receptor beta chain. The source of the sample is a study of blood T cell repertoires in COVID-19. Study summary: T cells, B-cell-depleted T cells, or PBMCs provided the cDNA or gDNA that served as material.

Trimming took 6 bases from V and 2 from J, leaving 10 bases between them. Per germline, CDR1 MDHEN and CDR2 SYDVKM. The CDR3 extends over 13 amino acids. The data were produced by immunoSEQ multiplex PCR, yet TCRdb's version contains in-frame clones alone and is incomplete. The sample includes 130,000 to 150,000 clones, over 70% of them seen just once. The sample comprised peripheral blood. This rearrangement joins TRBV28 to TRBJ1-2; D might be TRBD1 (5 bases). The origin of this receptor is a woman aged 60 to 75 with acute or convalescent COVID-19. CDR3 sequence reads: CASSRDRNYGYTF. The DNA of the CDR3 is TGTGCCAGCAGCCGCGACAGAAACTATGGCTACACCTTC.